The T cell receptor (beta chain) under discussion was sequenced for a study of T cell repertoires in cytomegalovirus infection (dated by TCRdb to between 2017 and 2020). About the study as a whole: The peptide stimulations were aimed at well-studied HLA-B-restricted epitopes as well as recently identified HLA-C-restricted CMV epitopes, whose presentation resists viral immunomodulation. Donor HLA type was relevant to the analysis, because carriage of CMV infection together with the matching HLA type was indicated by public TCR beta signatures. Summary of the overall study and its limitations: Carriers of CMV infection plus the relevant HLA type were discriminated by the cumulative frequency of public TCR beta family members in the study cohort and in an independent approximately 340-donor cohort. In the ex vivo response, HLA-C-restricted CMV-specific TCR beta clonotypes were dominant, and in two of eight donors the single most frequent clonotype came from this HLA-C-restricted group.

This specimen's treatment or condition label, per the study, means: in vitro stimulation with specific CMV peptide epitopes to enrich CMV-specific T cells. The CDR3 starts with the cysteine, ends with the phenylalanine, and has 15 residues. Only the CDR3 DNA is retained, 45 bases long and in frame from the first base. Trimming at the junction amounts to 3 bases on V and 0 bases on J, and the germline ends lie 12 bases apart. Looking up the germline V gene (reference sequence) yields CDR1 DFQATT and CDR2 SNEGSKA. On this clonotype itself: No antigen is known for it. One base away there is no much larger clone; base qualities are not given.

These reads were obtained on an Illumina HiSeq 1500. TCRdb reprocessed the public reads (quality trimming at Q25 with fastp, clone calling with MiXCR) and kept in-frame beta chains. Rows with a matching CDR3 protein are joined into one entry that keeps the most common DNA and genes. The sample contains 700,000 to 850,000 distinct CDR3 sequences, approximately 29% of them found a single time. The ten largest clonotypes hold 12% of the sample. The sequencing here drew on cultured CD8+ T cells from PBMCs, taken from culture after CMV antigen stimulation. This sequence was found in a human donor in good health (CMV status not recorded). Some clones in this sample may be carry-over from other donors' samples. The sequence joins TRBV20-1 to TRBJ1-5; TRBD1 is perhaps the D gene, given 6 matching bases. Here is the DNA: TGCAGTGCTAGCAGGGGTGGGAATAGCAATCAGCCCCAGCATTTT. Translated, this gives CSASRGGNSNQPQHF.